This entry concerns a single T cell receptor (beta chain). Its antigen is not identified. The CDR3 has 16 amino acids. Between the trimmed V and J ends, which lost 2 bases and 0 bases, there was a span of 11 bases. In germline, CDR1 is LGHNA, CDR2 YNFKEQ. The sample belongs to a study of Ad26.COV2.S vaccination and SARS-CoV-2 variants. Here immunoSEQ multiplex PCR was the method, and the copy in TCRdb shows in-frame clones only, minus some. The profile shows 180,000 or so clones, around 85% of them singletons. General study results and limits: It is possible that the TCR breadth and depth analyses underestimated the total T cell responses. After vaccination, reports described spike-specific CD8+ and CD4+ T cell responses as showing substantial breadth.

This receptor was identified in a human donor who had recovered from COVID-19. The specimen comprised peripheral blood, sampled after recovery from COVID-19. The V and J genes are TRBV4-2 and TRBJ2-1, with a tentative D call TRBD2 (7 bases). CDR3 coding DNA: TGTGCCAGCAGCCAAAGGGGGGGAAACTCCTACAATGAGCAGTTCTTC. Translation gives CASSQRGGNSYNEQFF.